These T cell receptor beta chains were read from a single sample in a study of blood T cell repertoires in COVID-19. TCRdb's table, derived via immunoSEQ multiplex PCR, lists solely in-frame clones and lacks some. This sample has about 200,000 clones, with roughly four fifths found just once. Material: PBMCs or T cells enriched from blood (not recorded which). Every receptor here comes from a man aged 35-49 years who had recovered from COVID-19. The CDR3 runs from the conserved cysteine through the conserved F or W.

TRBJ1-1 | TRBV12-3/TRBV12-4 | CASSDRGVTEAFF
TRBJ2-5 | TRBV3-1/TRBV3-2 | CASSIRTGQETQYF
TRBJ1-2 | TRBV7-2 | CASSQAVPAANYGYTF
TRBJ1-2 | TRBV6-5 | CASSSTGVEGYTF
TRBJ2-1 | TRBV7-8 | CASSLTSGTYNEQFF
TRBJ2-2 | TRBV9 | CASSDRGDGGELFF
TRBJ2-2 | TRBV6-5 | CASSLTGTPNTGELFF
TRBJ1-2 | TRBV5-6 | CASSLGLKGMASNYGYTF
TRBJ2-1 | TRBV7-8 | CASSRQTRLSSYNEQFF
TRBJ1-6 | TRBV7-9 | CASSLPVRQGWGVPLHF
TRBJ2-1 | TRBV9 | CASSVVGTSDEQFF
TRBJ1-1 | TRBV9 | CASSTGQGNTEAFF
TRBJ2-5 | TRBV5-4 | CASSSRQGTLQETQYF
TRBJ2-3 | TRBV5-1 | CASSPLRDSTDTQYF
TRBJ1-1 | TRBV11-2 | CASSPYRDRRNTEAFF
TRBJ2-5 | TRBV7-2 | CASSFGGQETQYF
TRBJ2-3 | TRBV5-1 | CASSLRGLAGVDTQYF
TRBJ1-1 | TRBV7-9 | CASSLSQVSNTEAFF
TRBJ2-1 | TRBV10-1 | CASSETHPHEQFF
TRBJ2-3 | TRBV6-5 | CASSYSRQRGPDTQYF
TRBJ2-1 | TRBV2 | CASSEGSGRLGWQFF
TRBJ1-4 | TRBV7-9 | CASSPAGTGEKLFF
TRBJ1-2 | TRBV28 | CASSFPGGRANYGYTF
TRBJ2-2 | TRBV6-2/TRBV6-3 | CASSYLSRQRIPGELFF
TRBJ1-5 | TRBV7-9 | CASSSDRGVRGNQPQHF
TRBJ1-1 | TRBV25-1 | CASSASTGTEAFF
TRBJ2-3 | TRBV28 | CASSLPGVTDTQYF
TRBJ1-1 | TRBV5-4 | CASSRTRDRDTEAFF
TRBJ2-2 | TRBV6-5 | CASTRLASGELFF
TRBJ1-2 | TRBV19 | CASRTGDYGYTF
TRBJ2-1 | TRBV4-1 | CASSRGAGGVNEQFF
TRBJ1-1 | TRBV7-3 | CASSLNPGANTEAFF
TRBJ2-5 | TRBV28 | CASSPGTGLETQYF
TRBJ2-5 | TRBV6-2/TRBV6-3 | CASSYSLGRGEETQYF
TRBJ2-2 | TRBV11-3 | CASSPRQYTGELFF
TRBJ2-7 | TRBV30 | CAWISDSYEQYF
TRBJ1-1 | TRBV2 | CASRPDGGTEAFF
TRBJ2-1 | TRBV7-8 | CASSPRTTSGRTNEQFF
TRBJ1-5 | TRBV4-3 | CASSQDRDSQPQHF
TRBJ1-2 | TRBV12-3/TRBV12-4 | CASSPTGEYGYTF